This T cell receptor beta chain was captured by sequencing in a study of technical replicates of blood from a few donors. Trimming pared 0 bases from V and 6 bases from J, leaving 16 bases between. The CDR3 extends over 15 amino acids. Germline assignment: CDR1 SGDLS and CDR2 YYNGEE. Measured with immunoSEQ multiplex PCR; TCRdb has only the in-frame clones, and not every one. This table has some 70,000 clones, 85% to 95% appearing once. The sequenced material came from T cells isolated from PBMCs. The sequence was obtained from a human donor in good health. This chain joins TRBV9 and TRBJ2-7; the D gene is possibly TRBD1 (6 bases). CDR3 protein: CASSVGWNQGIEQYF. The CDR3 region has the DNA TGTGCCAGCAGCGTAGGCTGGAATCAGGGGATCGAGCAGTACTTC.